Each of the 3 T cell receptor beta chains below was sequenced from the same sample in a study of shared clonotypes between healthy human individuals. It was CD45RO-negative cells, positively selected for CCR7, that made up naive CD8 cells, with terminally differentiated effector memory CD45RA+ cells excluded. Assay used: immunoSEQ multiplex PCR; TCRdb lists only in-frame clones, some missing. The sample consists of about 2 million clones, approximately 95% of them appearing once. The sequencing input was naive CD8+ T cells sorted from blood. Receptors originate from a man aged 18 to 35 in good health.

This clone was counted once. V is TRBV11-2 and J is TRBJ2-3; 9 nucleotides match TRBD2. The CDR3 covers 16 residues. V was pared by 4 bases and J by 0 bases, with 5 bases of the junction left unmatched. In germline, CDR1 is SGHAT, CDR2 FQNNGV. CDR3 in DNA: TGTGCCAGCAGCTACCTGACTAGCGGAAGCACAGATACGCAGTATTTT. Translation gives CASSYLTSGSTDTQYF.

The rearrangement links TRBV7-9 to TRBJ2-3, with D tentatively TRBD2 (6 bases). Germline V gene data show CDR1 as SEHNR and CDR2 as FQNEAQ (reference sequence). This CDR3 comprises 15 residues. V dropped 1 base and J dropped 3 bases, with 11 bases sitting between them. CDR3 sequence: CASSLGLDPTDTQYF. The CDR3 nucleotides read TGTGCCAGCAGCTTAGGACTAGACCCGACAGATACGCAGTATTTT.

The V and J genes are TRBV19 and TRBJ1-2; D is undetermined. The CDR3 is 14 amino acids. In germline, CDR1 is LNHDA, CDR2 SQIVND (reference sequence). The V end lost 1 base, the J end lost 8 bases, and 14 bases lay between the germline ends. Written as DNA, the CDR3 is TGTGCCAGTAGTATAGGGGCAGACCTGGGAGGCTACACCTTC. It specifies CASSIGADLGGYTF. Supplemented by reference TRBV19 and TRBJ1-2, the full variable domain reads DGGITQSPKYLFRKEGQNVTLSCEQNLNHDAMYWYRQDPGQGLRLIYYSQIVNDFQKGDIAEGYSVSREKKESFPLTVTSAQKNPTAFYLCASSIGADLGGYTFGSGTRLTVV.